Shown below are 3 T cell receptor beta chains from a single sample sequenced in a study of metastatic and nonmetastatic thyroid tumors. TCRdb ran MiXCR on the PCR reads. The sample carries 85,000 to 100,000 clones, roughly 13% recorded once. Among the patients, none had received any treatment before thyroid surgery. The sequenced material came from blood. These receptors came from a female donor with papillary thyroid cancer or a benign thyroid nodule (not recorded which). Some clones in this sample may be carry-over from other donors' samples.

This clone was counted at least ten times. The gene calls are TRBV6-2 or TRBV6-3 and TRBJ1-5; 8 nucleotides agree with TRBD1. The germline V gene has CDR1 MNHEY and CDR2 SVGEGT. V dropped 3 bases and J dropped 2; count of bases not matched to a gene: 18. The CDR3 contains 20 residues. CDR3 sequence (DNA): TGTGCCAGCAGTTATTCGGACGGGACAGGCGGTGTTGTGGGCAATCAGCCCCAGCATTTT. Encoded protein: CASSYSDGTGGVVGNQPQHF.

This clone was counted at least ten times. The chain carries TRBV19 and TRBJ2-5, with 8 bases that match TRBD1. The V gene's germline CDR1 is LNHDA and CDR2 SQIVND (reference sequence). Trimming cost V 3 bases and J 4 bases; bases outside gene matches: 13. The CDR3 totals 17 residues. In DNA form, the CDR3 reads TGTGCCAGTAGTATCTCGACAGGGGCCCATCACGTAGAGACCCAGTACTTC. Translated: CASSISTGAHHVETQYF.

The table lists this clone with many counts. The chain joins TRBV30 to TRBJ2-7; TRBD2 aligns across 11 bases. J lost 2 bases, V lost 3 bases, and 0 bases had no gene match. From germline, CDR1 is GTSNPN and CDR2 SVGIG (reference sequence). This CDR3 has 13 residues. The CDR3: CAWRTSGTYEQYF. The DNA for the CDR3 is TGTGCCTGGAGGACTAGCGGGACCTACGAGCAGTACTTC.